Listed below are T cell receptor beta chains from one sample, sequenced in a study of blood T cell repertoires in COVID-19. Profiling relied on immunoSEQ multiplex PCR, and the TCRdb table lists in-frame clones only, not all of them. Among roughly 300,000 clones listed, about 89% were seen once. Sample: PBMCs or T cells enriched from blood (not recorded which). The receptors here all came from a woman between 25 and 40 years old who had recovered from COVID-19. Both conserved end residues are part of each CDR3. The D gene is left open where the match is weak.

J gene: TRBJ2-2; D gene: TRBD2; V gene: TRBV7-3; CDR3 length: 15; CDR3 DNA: TGTGCCAGCAGCTTAGCGACTAGCGCGGGCGGGGAGCTGTTTTTT; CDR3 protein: CASSLATSAGGELFF
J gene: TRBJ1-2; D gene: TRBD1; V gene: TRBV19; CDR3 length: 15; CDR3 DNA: TGTGCCAGTAGTTACGGACAGGGGGTGGACTATGGCTACACCTTC; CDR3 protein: CASSYGQGVDYGYTF
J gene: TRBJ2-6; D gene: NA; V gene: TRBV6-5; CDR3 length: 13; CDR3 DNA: TGTGCCCTCTTCTGGAGTGGGGCCAACGTCCTGACTTTC; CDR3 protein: CALFWSGANVLTF
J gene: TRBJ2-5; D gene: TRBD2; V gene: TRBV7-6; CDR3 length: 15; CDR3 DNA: TGTGCCAGCAGCCCAGCGGGGGGCCTGAAAGGGACCCAGTACTTC; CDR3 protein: CASSPAGGLKGTQYF
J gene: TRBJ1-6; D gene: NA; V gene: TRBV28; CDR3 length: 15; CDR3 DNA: TGTGCCAGCAGCTCTTCGGGAGGCTATAATTCACCCCTCCACTTT; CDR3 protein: CASSSSGGYNSPLHF
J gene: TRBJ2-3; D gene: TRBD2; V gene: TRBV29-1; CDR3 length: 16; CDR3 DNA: TGCAGCGTAGTCCCCGGGACTAGCGGGGCGACAGATACGCAGTATTTT; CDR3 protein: CSVVPGTSGATDTQYF
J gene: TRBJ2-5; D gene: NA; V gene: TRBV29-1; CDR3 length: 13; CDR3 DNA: TGCAGCGTTGCCCGGGTGTCTGAGGGGACCCAGTACTTC; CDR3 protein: CSVARVSEGTQYF
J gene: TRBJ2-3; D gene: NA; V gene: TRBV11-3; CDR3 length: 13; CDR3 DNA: TGTGCCAGCAGCAATTACAGGGACGATACGCAGTATTTT; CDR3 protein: CASSNYRDDTQYF
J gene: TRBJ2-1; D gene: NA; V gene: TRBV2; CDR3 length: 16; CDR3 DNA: TGTGCCAGCAGTGAATGGACACCTAGGGGGAGGGGTGAGCAGTTCTTC; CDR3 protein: CASSEWTPRGRGEQFF
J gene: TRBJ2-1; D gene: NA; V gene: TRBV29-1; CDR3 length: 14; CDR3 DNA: TGCAGCGTTGTCAGGGAACCTGCTTACAATGAGCAGTTCTTC; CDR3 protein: CSVVREPAYNEQFF
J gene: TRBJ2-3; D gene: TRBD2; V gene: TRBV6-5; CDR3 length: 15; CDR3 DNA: TGTGCCAGCAGCAGTAGCGGGGGGCTCACAGATACGCAGTATTTT; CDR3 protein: CASSSSGGLTDTQYF